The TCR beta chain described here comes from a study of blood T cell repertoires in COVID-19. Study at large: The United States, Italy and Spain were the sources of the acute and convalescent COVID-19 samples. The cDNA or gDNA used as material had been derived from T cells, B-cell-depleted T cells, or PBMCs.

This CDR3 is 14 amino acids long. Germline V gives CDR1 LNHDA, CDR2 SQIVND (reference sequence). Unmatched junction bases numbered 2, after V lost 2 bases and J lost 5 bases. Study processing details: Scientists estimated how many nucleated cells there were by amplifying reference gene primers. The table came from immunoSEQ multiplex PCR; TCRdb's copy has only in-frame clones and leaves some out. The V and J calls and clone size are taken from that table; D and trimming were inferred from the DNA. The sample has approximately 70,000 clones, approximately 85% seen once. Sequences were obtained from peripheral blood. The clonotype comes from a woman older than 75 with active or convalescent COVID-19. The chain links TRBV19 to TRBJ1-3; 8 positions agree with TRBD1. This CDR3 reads CASSIQGARNTIYF. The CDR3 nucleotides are TGTGCCAGTAGTATACAGGGGGCACGAAACACCATATATTTT.